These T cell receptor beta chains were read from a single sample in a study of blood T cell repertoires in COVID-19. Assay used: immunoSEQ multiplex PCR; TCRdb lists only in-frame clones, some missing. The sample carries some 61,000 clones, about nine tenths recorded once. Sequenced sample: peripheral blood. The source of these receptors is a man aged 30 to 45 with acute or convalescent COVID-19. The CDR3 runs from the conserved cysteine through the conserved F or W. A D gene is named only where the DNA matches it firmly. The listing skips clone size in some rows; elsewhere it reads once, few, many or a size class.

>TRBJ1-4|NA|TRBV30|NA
TGTGCCTGGGCAACAGGGTCGTACGAAAAACTGTTTTTT
CAWATGSYEKLFF
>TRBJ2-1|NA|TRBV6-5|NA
TGTGCCAGCAGTTACTACGGGACTCCTGGAAATGAGCAGTTCTTC
CASSYYGTPGNEQFF
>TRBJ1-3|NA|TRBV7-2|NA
TGTGCCAGCAGCCAGAACTTCGGAGTCTCTGGAAACACCATATATTTT
CASSQNFGVSGNTIYF
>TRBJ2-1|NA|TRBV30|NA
TGTGCCTGGAGTGTACAGGTGGGCGGTGAGCAGTTCTTC
CAWSVQVGGEQFF
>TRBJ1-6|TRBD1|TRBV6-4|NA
TGTGCCAGCGCCCCCGGGACAGGAGGGTCACCCCTCCACTTT
CASAPGTGGSPLHF
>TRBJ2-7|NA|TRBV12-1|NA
TGTGCCAGCAGCCGCCTCCGGGACAGCCACCGGGCCTTAGGGCACTACGAGCAGTACTTC
CASSRLRDSHRALGHYEQYF
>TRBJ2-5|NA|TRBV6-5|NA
TGTGCCAGCAGTTACCGAGGGGAGACCCAGTACTTC
CASSYRGETQYF
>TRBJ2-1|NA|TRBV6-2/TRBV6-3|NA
TGTGCCAGCAGTAAACAGGGTTATTACAATGAGCAGTTCTTC
CASSKQGYYNEQFF
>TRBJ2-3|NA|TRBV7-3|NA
TGTGCCAGCAGCTTACATGGGGGCGATACGCAGTATTTT
CASSLHGGDTQYF
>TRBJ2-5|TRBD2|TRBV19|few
TGTGCCAGTAGCCCGGGACTAGCGGGAGGGCCTGACAAAGAGACCCAGTACTTC
CASSPGLAGGPDKETQYF
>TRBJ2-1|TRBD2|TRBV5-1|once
TGCGCCAGCAGCCCGAATAGCGGGAGTAACAATGAGCAGTTCTTC
CASSPNSGSNNEQFF
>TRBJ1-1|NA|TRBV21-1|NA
TGTGCCAGCAGGCACGACAGGAGGAACACTGAAGCTTTCTTT
CASRHDRRNTEAFF
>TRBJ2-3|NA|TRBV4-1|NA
TGCGCCAGCAGCCATCTTACTCGGAGGACCACTAGCACAGATACGCAGTATTTT
CASSHLTRRTTSTDTQYF
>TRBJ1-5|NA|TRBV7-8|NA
TGTGCCAGCGCTTCCACTACAGGGCCACATCGTCCCCAGCATTTT
CASASTTGPHRPQHF
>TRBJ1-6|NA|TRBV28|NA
TGTGCCAGCAGTTCAACAGGGATCTTAGGTTCACCCCTCCACTTT
CASSSTGILGSPLHF
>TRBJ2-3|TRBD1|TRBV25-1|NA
TGTGCCAGCAGTGAATCGGGACAGGGCATAGATACGCAGTATTTT
CASSESGQGIDTQYF
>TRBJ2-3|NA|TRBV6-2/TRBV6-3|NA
TGTGCCAGCAGTCCGGGACTTGCTCACTACGAACCTAGCACAGATACGCAGTATTTT
CASSPGLAHYEPSTDTQYF
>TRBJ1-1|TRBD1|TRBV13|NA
TGTGCCAGCAGCTCGGGACAGGGGAGGCCTGAAGCTTTCTTT
CASSSGQGRPEAFF
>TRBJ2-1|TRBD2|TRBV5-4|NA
TGTGCCAGCAGCTTCTTGGACATAGCGGGATACAATGAGCAGTTCTTC
CASSFLDIAGYNEQFF
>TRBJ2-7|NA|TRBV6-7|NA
TGTGCCAGCAGTTCATTACTTTGCTACGAGCAGTACTTC
CASSSLLCYEQYF
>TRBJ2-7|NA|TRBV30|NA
TGTGCCTGGAGACAGGCCTCCTACGAGCAGTACTTC
CAWRQASYEQYF
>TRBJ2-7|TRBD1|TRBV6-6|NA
TGTGCCAGCATACCGGGGGACAGGGCCTCCTACGAGCAGTACTTC
CASIPGDRASYEQYF
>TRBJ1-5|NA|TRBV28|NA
TGTGCCAGCAGGCAGCCCTTTTACAGGAATTATAGCAATCAGCCCCAGCATTTT
CASRQPFYRNYSNQPQHF
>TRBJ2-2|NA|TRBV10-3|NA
TGTGCCATCAGTGCCCCGGAGGCCGGGGAGCTGTTTTTT
CAISAPEAGELFF
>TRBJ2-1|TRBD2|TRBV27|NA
TGTGCCAGCAGTCGGGTACTAGCGGGGGGATCCTACAATGAGCAGTTCTTC
CASSRVLAGGSYNEQFF
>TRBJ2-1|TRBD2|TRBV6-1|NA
TGTGCCAGCAGTAAAGCACCGGGACTAGCGGTATACAATGAGCAGTTCTTC
CASSKAPGLAVYNEQFF
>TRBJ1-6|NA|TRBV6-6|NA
TGTGCCAGCCAGACAGTGGAGAATTCACCCCTCCACTTT
CASQTVENSPLHF
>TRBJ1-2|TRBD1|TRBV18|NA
TGTGCCAGCTCACCGGGGACAGGGGACGGGGTCTATGGCTACACCTTC
CASSPGTGDGVYGYTF
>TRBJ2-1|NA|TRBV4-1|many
TGCGCCAGCAGCCAAGGAACGGGAGCGATTCAGGGTGAGCAGTTCTTC
CASSQGTGAIQGEQFF
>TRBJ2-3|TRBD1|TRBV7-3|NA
TGTGCCAGCAGCCCGACAGGGTATGGTACAGATACGCAGTATTTT
CASSPTGYGTDTQYF
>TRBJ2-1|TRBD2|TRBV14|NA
TGTGCCAGCAGCCTCATAGGACTAGCGGGATTCAATGAGCAGTTCTTC
CASSLIGLAGFNEQFF
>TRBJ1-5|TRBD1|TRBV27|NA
TGTGCCAGCAGTTGGACAGGAGGATATGGCAATCAGCCCCAGCATTTT
CASSWTGGYGNQPQHF
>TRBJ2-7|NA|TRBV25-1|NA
TGTGCCAGCAGTGAATCGTGGGCCCAGGACTACGAGCAGTACTTC
CASSESWAQDYEQYF
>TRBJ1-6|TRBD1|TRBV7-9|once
TGTGCCAGCAGCTTGGACAGGGGATCCTATAATTCACCCCTCCACTTT
CASSLDRGSYNSPLHF
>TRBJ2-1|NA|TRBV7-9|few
TGTGCCAGCAGCTTAGCGGCAGCAGGATTTTATAATGAGCAGTTCTTC
CASSLAAAGFYNEQFF
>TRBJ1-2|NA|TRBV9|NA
TGTGCCAGCAGCGTAGCGGACAGCCCTTCACGGGGCTACACCTTC
CASSVADSPSRGYTF